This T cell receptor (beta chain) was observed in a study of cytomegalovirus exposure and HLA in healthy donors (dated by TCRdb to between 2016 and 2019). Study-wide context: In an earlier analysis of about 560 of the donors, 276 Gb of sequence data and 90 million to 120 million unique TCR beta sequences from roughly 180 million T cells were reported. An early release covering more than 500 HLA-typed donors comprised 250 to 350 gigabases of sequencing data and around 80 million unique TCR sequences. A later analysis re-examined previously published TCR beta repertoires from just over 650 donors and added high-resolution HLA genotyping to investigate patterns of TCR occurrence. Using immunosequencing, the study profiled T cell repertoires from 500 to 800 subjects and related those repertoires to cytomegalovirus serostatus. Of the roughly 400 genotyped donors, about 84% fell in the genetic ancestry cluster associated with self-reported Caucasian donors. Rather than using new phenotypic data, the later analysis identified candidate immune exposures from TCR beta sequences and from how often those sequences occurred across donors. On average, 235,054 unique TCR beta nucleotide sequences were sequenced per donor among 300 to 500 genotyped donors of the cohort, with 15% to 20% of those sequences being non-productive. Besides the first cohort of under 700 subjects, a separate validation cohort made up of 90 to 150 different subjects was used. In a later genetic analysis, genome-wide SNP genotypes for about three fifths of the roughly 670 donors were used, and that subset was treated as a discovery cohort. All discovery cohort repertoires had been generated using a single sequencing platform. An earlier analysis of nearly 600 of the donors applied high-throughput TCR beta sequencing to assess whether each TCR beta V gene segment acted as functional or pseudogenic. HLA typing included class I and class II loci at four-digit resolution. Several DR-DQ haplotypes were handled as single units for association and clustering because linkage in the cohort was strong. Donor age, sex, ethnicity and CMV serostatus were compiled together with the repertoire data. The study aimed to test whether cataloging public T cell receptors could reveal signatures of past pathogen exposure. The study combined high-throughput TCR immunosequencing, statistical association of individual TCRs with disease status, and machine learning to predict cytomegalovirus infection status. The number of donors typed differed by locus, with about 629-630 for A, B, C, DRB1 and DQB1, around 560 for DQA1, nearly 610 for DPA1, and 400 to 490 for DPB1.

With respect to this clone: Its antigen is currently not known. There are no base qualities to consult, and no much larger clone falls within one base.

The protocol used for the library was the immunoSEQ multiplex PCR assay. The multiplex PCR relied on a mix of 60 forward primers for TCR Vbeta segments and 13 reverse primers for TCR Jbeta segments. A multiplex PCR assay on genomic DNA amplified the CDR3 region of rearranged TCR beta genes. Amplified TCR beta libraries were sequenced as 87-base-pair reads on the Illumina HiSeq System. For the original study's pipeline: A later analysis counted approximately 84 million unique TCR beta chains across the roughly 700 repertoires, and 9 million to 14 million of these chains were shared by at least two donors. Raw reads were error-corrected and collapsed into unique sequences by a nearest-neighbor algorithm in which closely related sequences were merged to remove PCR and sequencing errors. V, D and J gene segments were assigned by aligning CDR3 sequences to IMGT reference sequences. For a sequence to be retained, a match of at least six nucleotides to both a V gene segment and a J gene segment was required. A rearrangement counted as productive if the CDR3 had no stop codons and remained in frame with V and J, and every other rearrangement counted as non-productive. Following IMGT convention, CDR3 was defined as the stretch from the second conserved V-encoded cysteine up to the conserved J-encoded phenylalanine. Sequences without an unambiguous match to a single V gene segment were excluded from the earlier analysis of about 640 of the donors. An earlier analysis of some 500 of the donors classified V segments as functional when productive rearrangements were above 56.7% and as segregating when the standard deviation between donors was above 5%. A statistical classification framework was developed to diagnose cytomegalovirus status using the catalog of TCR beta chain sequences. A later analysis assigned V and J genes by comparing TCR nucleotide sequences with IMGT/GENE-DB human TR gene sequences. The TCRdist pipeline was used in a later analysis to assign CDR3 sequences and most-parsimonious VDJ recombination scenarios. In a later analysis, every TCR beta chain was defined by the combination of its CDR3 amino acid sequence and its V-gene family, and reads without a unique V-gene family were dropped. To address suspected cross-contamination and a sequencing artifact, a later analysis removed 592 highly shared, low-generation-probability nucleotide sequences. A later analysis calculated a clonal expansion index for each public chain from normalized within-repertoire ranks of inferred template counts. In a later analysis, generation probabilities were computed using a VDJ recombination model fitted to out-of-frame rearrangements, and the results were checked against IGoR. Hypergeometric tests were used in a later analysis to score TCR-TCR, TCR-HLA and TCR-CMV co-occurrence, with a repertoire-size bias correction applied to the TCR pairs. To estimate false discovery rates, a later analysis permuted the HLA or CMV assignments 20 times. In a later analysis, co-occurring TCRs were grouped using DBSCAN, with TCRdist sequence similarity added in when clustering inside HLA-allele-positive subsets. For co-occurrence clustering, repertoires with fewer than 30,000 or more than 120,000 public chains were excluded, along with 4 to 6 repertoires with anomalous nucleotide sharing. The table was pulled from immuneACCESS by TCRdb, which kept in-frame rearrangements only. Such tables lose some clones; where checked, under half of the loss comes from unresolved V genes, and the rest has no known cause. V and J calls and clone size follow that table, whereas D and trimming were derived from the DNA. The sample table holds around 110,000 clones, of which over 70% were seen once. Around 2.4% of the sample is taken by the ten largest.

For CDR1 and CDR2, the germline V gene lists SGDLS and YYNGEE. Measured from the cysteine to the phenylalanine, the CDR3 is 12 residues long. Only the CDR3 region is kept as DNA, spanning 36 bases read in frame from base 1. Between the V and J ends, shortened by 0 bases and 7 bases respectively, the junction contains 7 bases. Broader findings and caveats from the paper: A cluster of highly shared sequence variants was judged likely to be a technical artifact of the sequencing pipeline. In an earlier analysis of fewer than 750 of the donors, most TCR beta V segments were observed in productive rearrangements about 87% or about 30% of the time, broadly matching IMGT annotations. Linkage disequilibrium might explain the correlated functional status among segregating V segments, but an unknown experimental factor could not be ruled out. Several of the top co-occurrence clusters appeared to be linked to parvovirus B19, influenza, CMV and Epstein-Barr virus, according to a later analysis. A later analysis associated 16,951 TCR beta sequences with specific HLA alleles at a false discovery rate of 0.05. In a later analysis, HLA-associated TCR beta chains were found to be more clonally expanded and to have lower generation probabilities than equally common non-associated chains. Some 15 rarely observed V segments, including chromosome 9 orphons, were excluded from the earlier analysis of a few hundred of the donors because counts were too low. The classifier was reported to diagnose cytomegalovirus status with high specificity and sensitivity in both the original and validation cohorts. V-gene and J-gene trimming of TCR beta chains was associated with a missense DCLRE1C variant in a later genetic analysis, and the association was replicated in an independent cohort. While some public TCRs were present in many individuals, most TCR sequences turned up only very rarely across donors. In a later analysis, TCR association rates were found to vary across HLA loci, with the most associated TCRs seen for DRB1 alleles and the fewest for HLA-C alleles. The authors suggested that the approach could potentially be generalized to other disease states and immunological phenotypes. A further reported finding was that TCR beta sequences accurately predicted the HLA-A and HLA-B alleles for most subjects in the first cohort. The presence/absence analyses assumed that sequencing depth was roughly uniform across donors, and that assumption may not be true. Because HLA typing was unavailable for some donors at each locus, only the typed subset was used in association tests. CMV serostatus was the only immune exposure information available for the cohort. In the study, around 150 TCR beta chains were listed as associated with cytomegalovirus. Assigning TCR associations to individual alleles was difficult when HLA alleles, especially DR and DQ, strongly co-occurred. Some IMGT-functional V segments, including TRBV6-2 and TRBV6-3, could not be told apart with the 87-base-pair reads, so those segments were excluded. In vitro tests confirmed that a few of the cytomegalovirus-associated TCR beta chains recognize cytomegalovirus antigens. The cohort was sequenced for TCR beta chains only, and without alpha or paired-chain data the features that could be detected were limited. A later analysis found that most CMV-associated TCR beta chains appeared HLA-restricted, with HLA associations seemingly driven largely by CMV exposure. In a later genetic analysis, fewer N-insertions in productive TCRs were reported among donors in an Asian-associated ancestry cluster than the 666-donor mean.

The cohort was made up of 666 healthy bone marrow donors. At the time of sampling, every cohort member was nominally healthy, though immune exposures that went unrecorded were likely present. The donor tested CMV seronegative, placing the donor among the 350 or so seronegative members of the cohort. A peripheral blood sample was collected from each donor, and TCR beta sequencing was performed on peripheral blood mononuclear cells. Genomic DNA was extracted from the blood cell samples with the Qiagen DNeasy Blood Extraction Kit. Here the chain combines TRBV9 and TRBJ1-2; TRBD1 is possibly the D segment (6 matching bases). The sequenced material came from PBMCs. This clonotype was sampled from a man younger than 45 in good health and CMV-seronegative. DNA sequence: TGTGCCAGCAGCGTAGTAGGGGGTGGCTACACCTTC. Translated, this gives CASSVVGGGYTF.